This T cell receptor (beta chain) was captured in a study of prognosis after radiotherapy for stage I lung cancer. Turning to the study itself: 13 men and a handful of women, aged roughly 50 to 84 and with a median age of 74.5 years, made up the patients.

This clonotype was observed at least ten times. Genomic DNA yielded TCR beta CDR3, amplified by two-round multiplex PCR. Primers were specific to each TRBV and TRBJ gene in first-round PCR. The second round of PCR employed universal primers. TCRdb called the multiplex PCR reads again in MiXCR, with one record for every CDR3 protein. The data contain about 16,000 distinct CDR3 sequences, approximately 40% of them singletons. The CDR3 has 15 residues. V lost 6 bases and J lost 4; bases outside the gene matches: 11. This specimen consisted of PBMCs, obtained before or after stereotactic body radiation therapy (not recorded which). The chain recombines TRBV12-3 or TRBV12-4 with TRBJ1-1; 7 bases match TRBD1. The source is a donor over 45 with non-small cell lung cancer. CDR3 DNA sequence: TGTGCCAGCAGCACTGCGGGAGGGGACAGCACTGAAGCTTTCTTT. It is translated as CASSTAGGDSTEAFF.